There are a few counts of the clone carrying this T cell receptor beta chain. Adults between roughly 18 and 100 years of age took part from more than 20 US areas. Cohort allocation depended upon clinical history that participants reported. These data come from a study of blood T cell repertoires in COVID-19. Study-level background: Some COVID-19 samples were acute and others convalescent; all came from the United States, Italy and Spain.

V was pared by 3 bases and J by 8 bases, with 18 bases between. CDR1 is SGHRS, CDR2 YFSETQ, per germline. The CDR3 totals 15 residues. Here immunoSEQ multiplex PCR was the method, and the copy in TCRdb shows in-frame clones only, minus some. The data contain around 180,000 clones, approximately 89% of them seen just once; the ten biggest clones take up about 2.2%. This clonotype was obtained from a woman aged 40 to 49 with acute COVID-19. The sequencing input was PBMCs or T cells enriched from blood (not recorded which). The chain joins TRBV5-1 to TRBJ1-3, with D perhaps matching TRBD1 (6 bases). Written as DNA, the CDR3 is TGCGCCAGCAGCTCCGCGCGTACAGGGTCGGACACCATATATTTT. Residues: CASSSARTGSDTIYF.